This note documents a single T cell receptor beta chain sequence. TCRdb analysed the RT-PCR reads with MiXCR anew, one entry per CDR3 protein. The profile shows about 4,200 distinct CDR3 sequences, around 16% of them singletons. The data are from a study of patients and donors after allogeneic stem cell transplantation. The CDR3 runs 13 residues. The germline gives CDR1 ENHRY, CDR2 SYGVKD. Unmatched junction bases numbered 6, after V lost 10 bases and J lost 7 bases. The rearrangement uses TRBV10-3 and TRBJ2-2; TRBD2 agrees at 10 bases. This clonotype was sampled from a human donor who was either an allogeneic HSCT recipient or a stem cell or donor lymphocyte infusion donor (not recorded which). It is not recorded whose cells these are; they may come from a transplant donor. The sample comprised blood, either unsorted or a sorted T cell fraction (not recorded which). The CDR3 reads CATSSGSFGELFF. CDR3 DNA sequence: TGTGCCACCTCTAGCGGGAGTTTCGGGGAGCTGTTTTTT.